This T cell receptor beta chain was identified in a study of cytomegalovirus exposure and HLA in healthy donors. Primers included in the PCR were 60 Vbeta and 13 Jbeta primers. Original methodology: In a later analysis, around 10 million of approximately 81 million unique beta chains occurred in at least two donors. Repertoires were generated with immunoSEQ multiplex PCR, while TCRdb's copy carries only in-frame clones and drops some. V, J and clone size are taken as reported in that table, and D and trimming were inferred from the DNA itself. The repertoire has about 170,000 clones, around 78% of them found once; the top ten carry about 3.4%. The V segment lost 0 bases and the J segment 4 bases; nucleotides outside the gene matches: 6. The CDR3 covers 18 residues. CDR1 is SGDLS and CDR2 is YYNGEE in the germline V gene.

The V gene is TRBV9, the J gene TRBJ2-1, with 14 positions matching TRBD2. Source material: PBMCs. The receptor was isolated from a woman aged 50 to 65 in good health and CMV-seropositive. The CDR3 DNA sequence: TGTGCCAGCAGCGTAGCTTCCTGGACTAGCGGGGGGTACAATGAGCAGTTCTTC. Translating it yields CASSVASWTSGGYNEQFF.